A selection of T cell receptor beta chains follows, all from one sample in a study of shared clonotypes between healthy human individuals. Here immunoSEQ multiplex PCR was the method, and the copy in TCRdb shows in-frame clones only, minus some. Of over a million clones listed, 75% to 85% are singletons. The sample taken for sequencing was memory CD4+ T cells from PBMCs. All receptors derive from a man younger than 35 in good health. Some clones in this sample may be carry-over from other donors' samples. CDR3s include the opening cysteine and the closing phenylalanine or tryptophan. A D gene is named only where the DNA matches it firmly. Some rows have no size entry. The others give once, few or many, or a class for an expanded clone.

V gene,J gene,clone size,D gene,CDR3 DNA,CDR3 protein
TRBV18,TRBJ2-7,few,-,TGTGCCAGCTCCGTGGTACAGGGCTACGAGCAGTACTTC,CASSVVQGYEQYF
TRBV7-8,TRBJ1-4,-,TRBD1,TGTGCCAGCACCTCGGGACAGGCTAATGAAAAACTGTTTTTT,CASTSGQANEKLFF
TRBV5-4,TRBJ2-1,-,TRBD2,TGTGCCAGCAGGCCCGGACTAGCGGGACTCCATGAGCAGTTCTTC,CASRPGLAGLHEQFF
TRBV4-1,TRBJ2-1,-,TRBD2,TGCGCCAGCAGCCGACTAGCGGGAGCTTACAATGAGCAGTTCTTC,CASSRLAGAYNEQFF
TRBV5-1,TRBJ2-6,-,TRBD1,TGCGCCAGCAGCTTGGCCGGACAGGGGGCGTCTGGGGCCAACGTCCTGACTTTC,CASSLAGQGASGANVLTF
TRBV27,TRBJ1-2,-,-,TGTGCCAGCAGTTCGCCGAGATTGGGGGTGCTTGGGTCCTATGGCTACACCTTC,CASSSPRLGVLGSYGYTF
TRBV28,TRBJ2-4,-,-,TGTGCCAGCAGTCCGGCGGGACAGAGTAACATTCAGTACTTC,CASSPAGQSNIQYF
TRBV6-1,TRBJ1-2,-,TRBD1,TGTGCCACCAACCGGGGACAGGGTTACTATGGCTACACCTTC,CATNRGQGYYGYTF
TRBV30,TRBJ1-3,-,-,TGTGCCTGGAGTGTAGGGGCAATTGGAAACACCATATATTTT,CAWSVGAIGNTIYF
TRBV19,TRBJ2-1,-,-,TGTGCCAGTAGTATAGAGTACTACAATGAGCAGTTCTTC,CASSIEYYNEQFF
TRBV5-1,TRBJ2-3,-,-,TGCGCCAGCAGCCAACACTCGAGGGGCGGCACAGATACGCAGTATTTT,CASSQHSRGGTDTQYF
TRBV10-3,TRBJ2-7,many,TRBD2,TGTGCCATCAGTGGGGGTAGCGGGAGGGCCCAAGAGCAGTACTTC,CAISGGSGRAQEQYF
TRBV4-1,TRBJ2-4,few,-,TGCGCCAGCAGCCAAGGGCTAGCCCTAGAAAAATTAGCCAAAAACATTCAGTACTTC,CASSQGLALEKLAKNIQYF
TRBV4-2,TRBJ2-2,-,-,TGTGCCAGCAGCCAAGTATATCAACACACCGGGGAGCTGTTTTTT,CASSQVYQHTGELFF
TRBV27,TRBJ2-2,-,TRBD2,TGTGCCAGCAGTCCCTCGGGACTAGCGGGAGGGCCGTCCGGGGAGCTGTTTTTT,CASSPSGLAGGPSGELFF
TRBV9,TRBJ1-5,-,-,TGTGCCAGCAGCGTAGAGCCGACTAGCAATCAGCCCCAGCATTTT,CASSVEPTSNQPQHF
TRBV6-5,TRBJ2-1,once,-,TGTGCCAGCAGGAGCAGTAACACCTACAATGAGCAGTTCTTC,CASRSSNTYNEQFF
TRBV29-1,TRBJ1-5,-,TRBD1,TGCAGCGTTACCGGGACAGGGGCCAATCAGCCCCAGCATTTT,CSVTGTGANQPQHF
TRBV19,TRBJ1-2,-,TRBD1,TGTGCCAGTAGTATAGGGGACAGGGGGCAACTTTATGGCTACACCTTC,CASSIGDRGQLYGYTF
TRBV15,TRBJ1-4,-,-,TGTGCCACCAGCAGAGCAACGGCGACCCTTGGTGAAAAACTGTTTTTT,CATSRATATLGEKLFF
TRBV6-6,TRBJ2-2,-,-,TGTGCCAGCAGTTACTCGACAGTAAACACCGGGGAGCTGTTTTTT,CASSYSTVNTGELFF
TRBV7-2,TRBJ2-7,few,-,TGTGCCAGCAGCGACCGGACGAAATGGGGTGAGCAGTACTTC,CASSDRTKWGEQYF
TRBV4-3,TRBJ2-3,-,TRBD2,TGCGCCAGCAGCCAAGGCTCGCGGGGGGTTGGCACAGATACGCAGTATTTT,CASSQGSRGVGTDTQYF
TRBV5-1,TRBJ2-7,-,-,TGCGCCAGCAGCTTGGATGGGGGACCCTCCTACGAGCAGTACTTC,CASSLDGGPSYEQYF
TRBV4-3,TRBJ1-1,few,-,TGCGCCAGCAGCCAAGATACACGGCTTGAAGCTTTCTTT,CASSQDTRLEAFF
TRBV28,TRBJ1-6,-,TRBD1,TGTGCCAGCAGTTGGGACTTTCAGGGGGATTCACCCCTCCACTTT,CASSWDFQGDSPLHF
TRBV11-2,TRBJ1-5,many,-,TGTGCCAGCAGCTCGGTGCGGCACGGCAATCAGCCCCAGCATTTT,CASSSVRHGNQPQHF
TRBV29-1,TRBJ2-5,-,-,TGCAGCGTTCGAAAGGACAACCGCCAAGAGACCCAGTACTTC,CSVRKDNRQETQYF
TRBV28,TRBJ1-2,-,-,TGTGCCAGCAAAAGTACTAACTATGGCTACACCTTC,CASKSTNYGYTF
TRBV2,TRBJ1-3,-,-,TGTGCCAGCAGTGAAGAGTTGGGGTCCGGTGGAAACACCATATATTTT,CASSEELGSGGNTIYF
TRBV2,TRBJ2-1,-,-,TGTGCCAGCAGTGACATGGGGGGACGACACAATGAGCAGTTCTTC,CASSDMGGRHNEQFF
TRBV7-2,TRBJ1-2,-,-,TGTGCCAGCAGCTTCCAGGCAGCAGGGAGAAACTATGGCTACACCTTC,CASSFQAAGRNYGYTF
TRBV10-3,TRBJ1-4,-,-,TGTGCCATCAGTGAGTCCGATCTGGGTGTAGACGAAAAACTGTTTTTT,CAISESDLGVDEKLFF
TRBV7-2,TRBJ2-3,-,TRBD2,TGTGCCAGCAGCCATCGACTAGCGGGAGTTTCCGATACGCAGTATTTT,CASSHRLAGVSDTQYF
TRBV6-5,TRBJ2-5,-,-,TGTGCCAGCAGGTCTTGGGGCGCCACCACAGAGACCCAGTACTTC,CASRSWGATTETQYF
TRBV7-2,TRBJ2-3,-,TRBD2,TGTGCCAGCAGCTTAAGTGGTAGCGGGAGTCGCACAGATACGCAGTATTTT,CASSLSGSGSRTDTQYF
TRBV7-2,TRBJ2-1,-,-,TGTGCCAGCAGCTCCCAGACCGGCAATGAGCAGTTCTTC,CASSSQTGNEQFF
TRBV7-3,TRBJ2-7,few,TRBD2,TGTGCCAGCGGCGGTGGACTAGCGAGGGGCGAGCAGTACTTC,CASGGGLARGEQYF
TRBV7-3,TRBJ2-2,-,-,TGTGCCAGCAGCCAAACCGCTAGTTATGTCGGGGAGCTGTTTTTT,CASSQTASYVGELFF
TRBV4-1,TRBJ2-3,-,TRBD2,TGCGCCAGCAGCCAAGCTGTTATCGGACTAGCGGTTACGCAGTATTTT,CASSQAVIGLAVTQYF
TRBV7-2,TRBJ2-3,-,-,TGTGCCAGCAGCCCGGCGCTCGGTGATACGCAGTATTTT,CASSPALGDTQYF
TRBV5-6,TRBJ2-7,once,-,TGTGCCAGCAGCGCCGGGACACGGACCTACGAGCAGTACTTC,CASSAGTRTYEQYF
TRBV9,TRBJ1-2,once,-,TGTGCCAGCAGCGACCTCCGGGTTGGCTACACCTTC,CASSDLRVGYTF
TRBV28,TRBJ2-1,-,TRBD1,TGTGCCAGCAGACGTTGGGGACAGGGATACAATGAGCAGTTCTTC,CASRRWGQGYNEQFF
TRBV4-1,TRBJ2-5,-,-,TGCGCCAGCAGCCTAACAGGGAGAGAGACCCAGTACTTC,CASSLTGRETQYF
TRBV4-2,TRBJ2-3,-,-,TGTGCCAGCAGCCAAGATAGTAGCACAGATACGCAGTATTTT,CASSQDSSTDTQYF
TRBV5-1,TRBJ2-6,-,TRBD1,TGCGCCAGCAGCTTGACAGGGGCTGGGGCCAACGTCCTGACTTTC,CASSLTGAGANVLTF
TRBV15,TRBJ2-2,-,-,TGTGCCACCAGCAGAGCAATCAAGGCCGGGGAGCTGTTTTTT,CATSRAIKAGELFF
TRBV6-1,TRBJ1-3,many,-,TGTGCCAGCTTTAAGGACTCTGGAAACACCATATATTTT,CASFKDSGNTIYF
TRBV7-9,TRBJ1-4,-,-,TGTGCCAGCAGCTTAGTCTCTGGAACTAATGAAAAACTGTTTTTT,CASSLVSGTNEKLFF
TRBV9,TRBJ2-2,-,TRBD2,TGTGCCAGCAGCGCGGGGACTAGCGGGAGAGAAAGCACCGGGGAGCTGTTTTTT,CASSAGTSGRESTGELFF
TRBV7-9,TRBJ1-1,-,-,TGTGCCAGCAGCCATGGGCCGAGGGGAGGGAACACTGAAGCTTTCTTT,CASSHGPRGGNTEAFF
TRBV5-4,TRBJ2-1,-,TRBD2,TGTGCCAGCAGCCGCGGGAGCTCCTACAATGAGCAGTTCTTC,CASSRGSSYNEQFF